A selection of T cell receptor beta chains follows, all from one sample in a study of metastatic and nonmetastatic thyroid tumors. MiXCR re-clonotyped the PCR reads for TCRdb. Of 53,000 or so clones listed, 20% to 25% are singletons. Sequencing was performed on blood. Receptors originate from a female donor with papillary thyroid cancer or a benign thyroid nodule (not recorded which). Some clones in this sample may be carry-over from other donors' samples. The CDR3 runs from the conserved cysteine through the conserved F or W. The order of the fields is J gene, clone size, D gene, V gene, CDR3 protein, CDR3 DNA. A D gene is named only where the DNA matches it firmly. Clone sizes are given selectively: once, few, many, or a class where the clone is expanded.

j_gene: TRBJ2-2
abundance: many
d_gene: -
v_gene: TRBV12-3/TRBV12-4
CDR3aa: CASNPGPGELFF
CDR3nt: TGTGCCAGCAATCCGGGGCCTGGGGAGCTGTTTTTT

j_gene: TRBJ2-2
abundance: -
d_gene: TRBD1
v_gene: TRBV6-1
CDR3aa: CASSQQGNLGELFF
CDR3nt: TGTGCCAGCAGTCAACAGGGGAACCTCGGGGAGCTGTTTTTC

j_gene: TRBJ2-7
abundance: many
d_gene: TRBD2
v_gene: TRBV12-3/TRBV12-4
CDR3aa: CASSGFGTSGSYEQYF
CDR3nt: TGTGCCAGCAGCGGTTTCGGGACTAGCGGTTCATACGAGCAGTACTTC

j_gene: TRBJ2-1
abundance: -
d_gene: -
v_gene: TRBV18
CDR3aa: CASSPQGGYNEQFF
CDR3nt: TGTGCAAGCTCACCACAGGGCGGATACAATGAGCAGTTCTTC

j_gene: TRBJ2-3
abundance: many
d_gene: -
v_gene: TRBV28
CDR3aa: CASSLSAGPRFTDTQYF
CDR3nt: TGTGCCAGCAGTTTGTCGGCGGGACCTCGGTTCACAGATACGCAGTATTTT

j_gene: TRBJ1-1
abundance: many
d_gene: -
v_gene: TRBV28
CDR3aa: CASTTANTEAFF
CDR3nt: TGTGCCAGCACGACGGCGAACACTGAAGCTTTCTTT

j_gene: TRBJ1-2
abundance: many
d_gene: -
v_gene: TRBV10-3
CDR3aa: CAINTVYYGYTF
CDR3nt: TGTGCCATCAATACAGTTTACTATGGCTACACCTTC

j_gene: TRBJ2-7
abundance: -
d_gene: TRBD2
v_gene: TRBV27
CDR3aa: CASIPRLARFYEQYF
CDR3nt: TGTGCCAGCATTCCTCGACTAGCGAGATTTTACGAGCAGTACTTC

j_gene: TRBJ1-2
abundance: few
d_gene: TRBD1
v_gene: TRBV15
CDR3aa: CATSRARTGWDGYTF
CDR3nt: TGTGCCACCAGCAGAGCTAGGACAGGGTGGGATGGCTACACCTTC

j_gene: TRBJ2-7
abundance: -
d_gene: -
v_gene: TRBV27
CDR3aa: CASSIRVPPYEQYF
CDR3nt: TGTGCCAGCAGTATCAGGGTCCCCCCCTACGAGCAGTACTTC

j_gene: TRBJ2-3
abundance: -
d_gene: -
v_gene: TRBV5-1
CDR3aa: CSSSLETPMRDTQYF
CDR3nt: TGTTCCAGCAGCTTGGAAACCCCAATGCGGGATACGCAGTATTTT

j_gene: TRBJ2-7
abundance: -
d_gene: TRBD1
v_gene: TRBV28
CDR3aa: CASSVGQVFCYEQYF
CDR3nt: TGTGCCAGCAGCGTAGGACAGGTGTTTTGCTACGAGCAGTACTTC

j_gene: TRBJ2-1
abundance: -
d_gene: TRBD2
v_gene: TRBV28
CDR3aa: CASSHPQGAGEGYEQFF
CDR3nt: TGTGCCAGCAGCCACCCTCAAGGGGCGGGAGAAGGTTATGAGCAGTTCTTC

j_gene: TRBJ2-1
abundance: many
d_gene: TRBD2
v_gene: TRBV13
CDR3aa: CASSLREGNNEQFF
CDR3nt: TGTGCCAGCAGCCTCCGGGAGGGAAATAATGAGCAGTTCTTC

j_gene: TRBJ2-1
abundance: many
d_gene: -
v_gene: TRBV18
CDR3aa: CASSPSGNEQFF
CDR3nt: TGTGCCAGCTCACCCTCTGGCAATGAGCAGTTCTTC

j_gene: TRBJ2-1
abundance: once
d_gene: -
v_gene: TRBV11-2
CDR3aa: CASSPGTYSYSEQFF
CDR3nt: TGTGCCAGCAGCCCTGGGACTTACTCCTACAGTGAGCAGTTCTTC

j_gene: TRBJ2-7
abundance: many
d_gene: -
v_gene: TRBV20-1
CDR3aa: CSAGGLGLYEQYF
CDR3nt: TGCAGTGCGGGGGGTTTAGGGCTCTACGAGCAGTACTTC

j_gene: TRBJ2-1
abundance: many
d_gene: TRBD2
v_gene: TRBV24-1
CDR3aa: CATSEGLAGANEQFF
CDR3nt: TGTGCCACCAGTGAGGGACTAGCGGGAGCCAATGAGCAGTTCTTC

j_gene: TRBJ2-2
abundance: many
d_gene: -
v_gene: TRBV27
CDR3aa: CASTIRPDTGELFF
CDR3nt: TGTGCCAGCACCATTAGGCCAGACACCGGGGAGCTGTTTTTT

j_gene: TRBJ1-2
abundance: many
d_gene: -
v_gene: TRBV9
CDR3aa: CASSVDPFGKGGGYTF
CDR3nt: TGTGCCAGCAGCGTAGACCCCTTCGGGAAGGGTGGCGGCTACACCTTC